Following are 10 T cell receptor beta chains from one sample sequenced in a study of technical replicates of blood from a few donors (dated by TCRdb to the late 2010s). Receptor amplification or capture employed the immunoSEQ multiplex PCR assay. TCRdb holds this immuneACCESS table with in-frame rearrangements only. Some clones are missing; in checked studies, unresolved V genes explain under half, and the rest has no known cause. This sample gives under 85,000 clones in total; 85% to 95% of them show up just once. Of the sample, approximately 0.45% falls within the top ten clones. The sample consisted of T cells isolated from PBMCs. These receptors came from a human donor in good health.

The CDR3 DNA follows: TGCGCCAGCAGCTCGACAGGTGCTAGCACAGATACGCAGTATTTT. Amino acids: CASSSTGASTDTQYF. The chain links TRBV5-1 to TRBJ2-3, with D perhaps TRBD1 (6 bases). Trimming shortened V by 3 bases and J by 0 bases, and 11 bases separated the two germline ends. The CDR3 has 15 amino acids. In germline, CDR1 is SGHRS, CDR2 YFSETQ.

This clone was seen a handful of times. This chain uses TRBV19 with TRBJ1-5, with TRBD1 as a possible D gene (6 bases). Germline V gene lookup returns CDR1 LNHDA and CDR2 SQIVND (reference sequence). V gave up 5 bases and J gave up 6 bases, with 14 bases separating them. This CDR3 has 14 residues. CDR3 region: CASSDEQGFQPQHF. CDR3 bases: TGTGCCAGTAGTGACGAACAGGGTTTTCAGCCCCAGCATTTT.

CDR3 protein: CASSLREMSSEQYF. CDR3 coding DNA: TGTGCCAGCAGCTTACGGGAGATGAGCTCCGAGCAGTACTTC. The chain links TRBV7-6 to TRBJ2-7; TRBD2 is a possible D gene (6 bases). The length of the CDR3 is 14 residues. Per germline, CDR1 SGHVS and CDR2 FNYEAQ. Trimming took off 2 bases at V and 6 bases at J, with 14 bases between the two ends. The full variable domain, rest sourced from reference TRBV7-6 and TRBJ2-7, is GAGVSQSPRYKVTKRGQDVALRCDPISGHVSLYWYRQALGQGPEFLTYFNYEAQQDKSGLPNDRFSAERPEGSISTLTIQRTEQRDSAMYRCASSLREMSSEQYFGPGTRLTVT.

V is TRBV11-2 and J is TRBJ2-7; D gene ambiguous. In germline, CDR1 is SGHAT, CDR2 FQNNGV. Trimming cost V 6 bases and J 6 bases, with 9 bases left between them. CDR3 size: 11 residues. This CDR3 reads CASSSLFEQYF. CDR3 nucleotides: TGTGCCAGCAGTTCCTTGTTCGAGCAGTACTTC.

J is TRBJ2-7 and V is TRBV11-3, with TRBD2 matching over 13 bases. Trimming cost V 0 bases and J 7 bases; bases outside gene matches: 6. The CDR3 has 16 amino acids. Germline lookup yields CDR1 SGHNT and CDR2 YENEEA. The CDR3 region is CASSLDTSGRAWEQYF. The CDR3 DNA sequence: TGTGCCAGCAGCTTAGACACTAGCGGGAGGGCCTGGGAGCAGTACTTC.

This chain joins TRBV27 and TRBJ2-7; the match to TRBD2 covers 13 bases. The J segment lost 5 bases and the V segment lost 6 bases, leaving 7 bases of the junction unmatched. Germline V CDR1 and CDR2: MNHEY, SMNVEV (reference sequence). The CDR3 length is 15 residues. CDR3 nucleotides: TGTGCCAGCAGCTGGACTAGCGGGAGCGTCAACGAGCAGTACTTC. It encodes CASSWTSGSVNEQYF.

The chain has TRBV11-2 and TRBJ2-7; TRBD2 is a possible D gene (5 bases). Trimming shortened V by 1 base and J by 5 bases, and 12 bases separated the two germline ends. Per the germline V gene, CDR1 is SGHAT and CDR2 is FQNNGV. The CDR3 sequence is 14 residues long. CDR3 nucleotides: TGTGCCAGCAGCTTAGGATCGGGGATAAACGAGCAGTACTTC. Translation gives CASSLGSGINEQYF.

The gene calls are TRBV9 and TRBJ1-2; possibly TRBD1 for D (5 bases). V shed 4 bases and J shed 3 bases, with 13 bases lying between them. The CDR3 totals 14 residues. The germline V gene encodes CDR1 SGDLS and CDR2 YYNGEE. CDR3 loop: CASSSWGGDYGYTF. The CDR3 DNA is TGTGCCAGCAGCTCCTGGGGCGGAGACTATGGCTACACCTTC.

V usage is TRBV9 and J usage is TRBJ1-1; D gene uncertain. CDR3 length equals 14 residues. The germline CDR1 and CDR2 sequences are SGDLS and YYNGEE. V shed 0 bases and J shed 6 bases, with 12 bases lying between them. CDR3 residues: CASSVGHEGSEAFF. The CDR3 DNA reads as TGTGCCAGCAGCGTAGGACACGAGGGCTCTGAAGCTTTCTTT.

The chain recombines TRBV29-1 with TRBJ2-1; 7 nucleotides agree with TRBD1. Germline CDR1 and CDR2: SQVTM and ANQGSEA. The V segment lost 6 bases and the J segment 0 bases; nucleotides outside the gene matches: 2. This CDR3 has 13 amino acids. The CDR3 protein is CSVAGGSYNEQFF. The CDR3 region has the DNA TGCAGCGTGGCAGGGGGCTCCTACAATGAGCAGTTCTTC.